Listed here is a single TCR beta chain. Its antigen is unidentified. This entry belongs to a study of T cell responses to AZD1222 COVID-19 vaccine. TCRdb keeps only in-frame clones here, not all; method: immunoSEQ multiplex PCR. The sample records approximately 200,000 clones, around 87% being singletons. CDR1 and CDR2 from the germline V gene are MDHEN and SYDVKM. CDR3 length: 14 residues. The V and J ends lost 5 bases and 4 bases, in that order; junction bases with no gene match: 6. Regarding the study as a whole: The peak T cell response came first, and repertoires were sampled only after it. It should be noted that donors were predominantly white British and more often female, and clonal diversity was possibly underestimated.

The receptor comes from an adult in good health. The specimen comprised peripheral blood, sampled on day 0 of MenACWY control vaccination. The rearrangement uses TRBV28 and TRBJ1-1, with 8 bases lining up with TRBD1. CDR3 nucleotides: TGTGCCAGCAGTCGAACAGGGGGTAGCACTGAAGCTTTCTTT. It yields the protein CASSRTGGSTEAFF.